Below are 10 T cell receptor beta chains sequenced from a single sample in a study of T cells after yellow fever vaccination. One entry per CDR3 protein, called by TCRdb with MiXCR from the 5' RACE reads. The data show about 400,000 distinct CDR3 sequences, over 5% seen once. The sample consisted of PBMCs, taken 5 days after the yellow fever booster vaccination. These receptors came from a man aged 25 to 40 who received the YFV17D yellow fever vaccine.

This clonotype appeared many times. V usage is TRBV29-1 and J usage is TRBJ2-2, with D possibly matching TRBD2 (6 bases). There are 14 residues in the CDR3. Trimming cost V 3 bases and J 1 base, with 9 bases left between them. Germline CDR1 and CDR2: SQVTM and ANQGSEA. As DNA, the CDR3 is TGCAGCGTTGAGTCGGGGGTGAACACCGGGGAGCTGTTTTTT. Its protein is CSVESGVNTGELFF.

This clonotype has more than one count but fewer than ten. The V and J genes are TRBV6-2 or TRBV6-3 and TRBJ2-3; TRBD2 agrees at 9 bases. There are 16 residues in the CDR3. V shed 7 bases and J 2 bases; nucleotides not matched to a gene: 10. Germline CDR1 is MNHEY and CDR2 is SVGEGT. CDR3 protein: CASTPILAGSTDTQYF. In DNA, the CDR3 is TGTGCCAGCACTCCGATCCTAGCGGGATCCACAGATACGCAGTATTTT.

This clonotype was seen at least ten times. This rearrangement joins TRBV28 to TRBJ2-3, with D hard to call. The V end lost 3 bases, the J end lost 6 bases, and 13 bases lay between the germline ends. Germline values: CDR1 MDHEN, CDR2 SYDVKM. This CDR3 has 14 residues. The CDR3 DNA is TGTGCCAGCAGTTTTGCTAGGCTGATGGATACGCAGTATTTT. It encodes CASSFARLMDTQYF. The complete variable domain, with remaining parts taken from reference TRBV28 and TRBJ2-3, reads DVKVTQSSRYLVKRTGEKVFLECVQDMDHENMFWYRQDPGLGLRLIYFSYDVKMKEKGDIPEGYSVSREKKERFSLILESASTNQTSMYLCASSFARLMDTQYFGPGTRLTVL.

This chain joins TRBV20-1 and TRBJ2-6; D gene ambiguous. V was cut by 6 bases and J by 0 bases, with 12 bases left in between. The CDR3 length is 15 residues. From germline, CDR1 is DFQATT and CDR2 SNEGSKA (reference sequence). In DNA, the CDR3 is TGCAGTGCCTCCCCGCGGAACTCTGGGGCCAACGTCCTGACTTTC. Translated: CSASPRNSGANVLTF.

J is TRBJ2-3 and V is TRBV3-1; D might be TRBD1 (6 bases). Germline V lookup: CDR1 LGHDT, CDR2 YNNKEL (reference sequence). The CDR3 is made up of 15 amino acids. Trimming took off 3 bases at V and 6 bases at J, with 16 bases between the two ends. Written as DNA, the CDR3 is TGTGCCAGCAGCCAGGAAAACAGGGAGACGGATACGCAGTATTTT. Translating it yields CASSQENRETDTQYF.

This clonotype was observed a handful of times. J is TRBJ2-7 and V is TRBV10-3; 9 bases are shared with TRBD2. This CDR3 is 16 amino acids long. The germline V gene encodes CDR1 ENHRY and CDR2 SYGVKD. The V segment lost 3 bases and the J segment 0 bases; nucleotides outside the gene matches: 6. DNA of the CDR3: TGTGCCATCAGTGACGGGACTAGCAGGAGCTCCTACGAGCAGTACTTC. Amino acids: CAISDGTSRSSYEQYF.

This clonotype came up many times. The rearrangement links TRBV4-3 to TRBJ2-7, with 7 bases lining up with TRBD2. There are 16 residues in the CDR3. CDR1 is LGHNA, CDR2 YSLEER, per germline. V lost 2 bases to trimming and J lost 7 bases; unmatched junction nucleotides: 14. The CDR3 reads CASSQSAVGGSREQYF. The CDR3 nucleotides are TGCGCCAGCAGCCAATCCGCTGTTGGCGGGAGTAGAGAGCAGTACTTC.

There are many counts of this clonotype. The CDR3 protein is CASSPRVPNRGEGYTF. CDR3 DNA sequence: TGTGCCAGCAGTCCGAGGGTCCCGAACAGGGGTGAGGGCTACACCTTC. The J gene is TRBJ1-2, the V gene TRBV7-6, with 7 bases lining up with TRBD1. This CDR3 spans 16 amino acids. The junction had 18 bases not matched to a gene; V was cut back by 6 bases and J by 8 bases. Germline V lookup: CDR1 SGHVS, CDR2 FNYEAQ.

The gene calls are TRBV6-1 and TRBJ1-5, with unresolved D. The CDR3 runs to 14 residues. Germline loops: CDR1 MNHNS, CDR2 SASEGT. V was pared by 6 bases and J by 0 bases, with 9 bases between. As DNA, the CDR3 is TGTGCCAGCAGCCCCCTGGGTAGCAATCAGCCCCAGCATTTT. Protein sequence: CASSPLGSNQPQHF.

The rearrangement uses TRBV7-8 and TRBJ1-1; no reliable D call. The V end lost 5 bases, the J end lost 1 base, and 11 bases lay between the germline ends. This CDR3 comprises 14 residues. In germline, CDR1 is SGHVS, CDR2 FQNEAQ. The CDR3 region has the DNA TGTGCCAGCAGCCCCACGGACGGGAACACTGAAGCTTTCTTT. Amino acid sequence: CASSPTDGNTEAFF.